The 29 T cell receptor beta chains reported below all come from one sample, sequenced in a study of shared T cell receptors in the human thymus. Profiled with immunoSEQ multiplex PCR; TCRdb holds only in-frame clones, not every one. This repertoire shows about 380,000 clones, approximately 95% found once; its top ten account for about 0.02%. The sequenced material came from thymocytes. These receptors were collected from a human donor.

V gene TRBV28 combines with J gene TRBJ1-1; weak D call: TRBD1 (5 bases). Germline CDR1 is MDHEN and CDR2 is SYDVKM. The CDR3 runs to 17 residues. V was pared by 3 bases and J by 0 bases, with 17 bases between. CDR3 bases: TGTGCCAGCAGTTTTTGCCCGGCGGGGGGTATGAACACTGAAGCTTTCTTT. Residues: CASSFCPAGGMNTEAFF.

The chain uses TRBV11-2 and TRBJ2-7, with D possibly matching TRBD2 (6 bases). Germline CDR1 reads SGHAT; CDR2 reads FQNNGV. V lost 4 bases, J lost 3 bases, and 16 bases lay in between. The CDR3 extends over 15 amino acids. CDR3 region: CASSYTGTLYYEQYF. As DNA, the CDR3 is TGTGCCAGCAGCTATACCGGGACTCTCTACTACGAGCAGTACTTC.

CDR3 in DNA: TGCGCCAGCAGCCGGACTAGCGCCACCGACTACGAGCAGTACTTC. As protein: CASSRTSATDYEQYF. The V call is TRBV4-1, the J call TRBJ2-7; 9 bases match TRBD2. With V trimmed by 4 bases and J by 3 bases, 7 bases remained unmatched. This CDR3 contains 15 residues. The germline V gene encodes CDR1 MGHRA and CDR2 YSYEKL.

The J gene is TRBJ1-1, the V gene TRBV18; D possibly corresponds to TRBD1 (5 bases). V gave up 5 bases and J gave up 4 bases, with 17 bases separating them. The germline CDR1 and CDR2 sequences are KGHSH and LQKENI. This CDR3 is 15 amino acids long. The CDR3 loop reads CASSSGPRGVTEAFF. CDR3 coding DNA: TGTGCCAGCTCATCCGGGCCCCGGGGCGTCACTGAAGCTTTCTTT.

The chain combines TRBV4-3 with TRBJ1-4; weak D call: TRBD1 (5 bases). This CDR3 contains 15 residues. Between the trimmed V and J ends, which lost 1 base and 8 bases, there was a span of 14 bases. The germline CDR1 and CDR2 sequences are LGHNA and YSLEER. This chain's CDR3 is CASSQAPGVGEKLFF. CDR3 DNA sequence: TGCGCCAGCAGCCAAGCCCCGGGGGTAGGGGAAAAACTGTTTTTT.

As concerns this clone: This CDR3 is also generated by other DNA sequences in the sample. The chain links TRBV5-1 to TRBJ2-7; D is undetermined. The CDR3 totals 12 residues. Germline V gene sequence: CDR1 SGHRS, CDR2 YFSETQ. V lost 0 bases and J lost 4, with 5 bases in between. CDR3 region: CASSLGEYEQYF. The CDR3 bases are TGCGCCAGCAGCTTGGGGGAATACGAGCAGTACTTC.

V usage is TRBV30 and J usage is TRBJ1-2; TRBD1 agrees at 7 bases. After removal of 3 bases from V and 5 bases from J, the junction contained 12 bases not matched to a gene. This CDR3 has 15 amino acids. Germline CDR1 GTSNPN, CDR2 SVGIG (reference sequence). The CDR3 is CAWSSQGGQPYGYTF. The CDR3 nucleotides read TGTGCCTGGAGCTCACAAGGGGGACAGCCTTATGGCTACACCTTC.

This clone was seen a single time. The chain is built from TRBV9 and TRBJ2-7; TRBD1 or TRBD2 may be the D gene (6 bases each). The germline gives CDR1 SGDLS, CDR2 YYNGEE. The germline V and J ends were trimmed by 4 bases and 2 bases, with 13 bases remaining between them. CDR3 size: 14 residues. The CDR3 protein is CASSITGATYEQYF. The CDR3 nucleotides read TGTGCCAGCAGCATCACGGGGGCCACCTACGAGCAGTACTTC.

The rearrangement uses TRBV29-1 and TRBJ2-5; tentative D call: TRBD1 (6 bases). The V and J ends lost 4 bases and 5 bases respectively, with 14 bases between them. This CDR3 is built from 13 residues. Per the germline V gene, CDR1 is SQVTM and CDR2 is ANQGSEA. The CDR3 reads CSVVDSGVETQYF. The CDR3 DNA reads as TGCAGCGTTGTGGACAGTGGGGTGGAGACCCAGTACTTC.

The chain links TRBV9 to TRBJ2-1; D tentatively fits TRBD1 or TRBD2 (5 bases each). Germline V gene data show CDR1 as SGDLS and CDR2 as YYNGEE. This CDR3 has 18 amino acids. V was clipped by 5 bases and J by 0 bases, with 21 bases between them. The CDR3 bases are TGTGCCAGCAGTGACGGGACCGTTAGCCCCCGCTCCTACAATGAGCAGTTCTTC. Encoded protein: CASSDGTVSPRSYNEQFF.

CDR3: CASSYSQSSLSGELFF. In DNA, the CDR3 is TGTGCCAGCAGTTACTCTCAGTCGAGTTTGTCCGGGGAGCTGTTTTTT. The V gene is TRBV6-6, the J gene TRBJ2-2, with no clear D. The CDR3 consists of 16 residues. V lost 0 bases and J 6 bases, leaving 14 bases between the germline ends. In germline, CDR1 is MNHNY, CDR2 SVGAGI (reference sequence).

The chain uses TRBV28 and TRBJ2-7; 11 nucleotides agree with TRBD1. The V gene end was trimmed by 6 bases and the J gene end by 7 bases; junction bases not matched to a gene: 5. CDR3 length: 13 amino acids. In germline, CDR1 is MDHEN, CDR2 SYDVKM. Here the CDR3 DNA reads TGTGCCAGCAGCCCGGGACAGGGGGGAGAGCAGTACTTC. This gives the protein CASSPGQGGEQYF.

This clone came up once. The rearrangement links TRBV28 to TRBJ2-5; tentative D call: TRBD1 (5 bases). The germline V gene has CDR1 MDHEN and CDR2 SYDVKM. V was shortened by 3 bases and J by 0 bases, with 8 bases between the two germline ends. This CDR3 contains 14 residues. CDR3 sequence (DNA): TGTGCCAGCAGTTTTACAGGATACCAAGAGACCCAGTACTTC. This encodes CASSFTGYQETQYF.

This clone was seen just once. The genes are TRBV10-3 and TRBJ2-7; the D gene could be TRBD1 or TRBD2 (5 bases each). Trimming stripped 5 bases from V and 2 bases from J, with 31 bases between. The CDR3 totals 20 residues. Germline V gives CDR1 ENHRY, CDR2 SYGVKD. The CDR3 DNA reads TGTGCCATCAGTTCCAGACGGGACCAACATATAAAAGCTCATACCTACGAGCAGTACTTC. Residues: CAISSRRDQHIKAHTYEQYF.

V usage is TRBV28 and J usage is TRBJ1-1; the D is unclear. This CDR3 has 15 amino acids. With 2 bases removed from V and 1 base from J, the gap between germline ends came to 11 bases. The V gene's germline CDR1 is MDHEN and CDR2 SYDVKM. The CDR3 is CASSLLPGPNTEAFF. DNA of the CDR3: TGTGCCAGCAGTTTACTCCCCGGGCCGAACACTGAAGCTTTCTTT.

Points on this clone: Distinct nucleotide sequences in the sample also encode this CDR3. The chain links TRBV27 to TRBJ2-7; D is undetermined. Germline V gene data show CDR1 as MNHEY and CDR2 as SMNVEV (reference sequence). This CDR3 is built from 9 residues. With 8 bases removed from V and 4 bases from J, the gap between germline ends came to 3 bases. The CDR3 reads CASGYEQYF. CDR3 nucleotides: TGTGCCAGCGGGTACGAGCAGTACTTC.

The chain is built from TRBV5-1 and TRBJ1-1, with D unresolved. Germline lookup yields CDR1 SGHRS and CDR2 YFSETQ. The V gene lost 2 bases and the J gene lost 1 base, with 12 bases spanning the gap. The CDR3 length is 15 residues. Here the CDR3 reads CASSLSTQQNTEAFF. The CDR3 coding sequence is TGCGCCAGCAGCTTATCAACCCAACAGAACACTGAAGCTTTCTTT.

This chain connects TRBV6-4 to TRBJ2-1; D is undetermined. The CDR3 runs 16 residues. V lost 0 bases and J 2 bases, leaving 11 bases between the germline ends. Germline CDR1 is MRHNA and CDR2 is SNTAGT. Here the CDR3 reads CASSDSWPSPYNEQFF. The DNA of the CDR3 is TGTGCCAGCAGTGACTCTTGGCCATCTCCCTACAATGAGCAGTTCTTC.

Written as DNA, the CDR3 is TGTGCCAGCAGTCTCAGAGGAGAGCAGTACTTC. It is translated as CASSLRGEQYF. This chain joins TRBV7-2 and TRBJ2-7; D not certain. The CDR3 contains 11 residues. Germline CDR1 reads SGHTA; CDR2 reads FQGNSA. V was cut by 6 bases and J by 7 bases, with 10 bases left in between.

The chain recombines TRBV6-5 with TRBJ2-5, with TRBD2 identical over 8 bases. The germline CDR1 and CDR2 sequences are MNHEY and SVGAGI. V lost 2 bases and J lost 1; bases outside the gene matches: 3. This CDR3 has 15 amino acids. CDR3 region: CASSYRREGQETQYF. The CDR3 DNA follows: TGTGCCAGCAGTTACAGACGGGAGGGCCAAGAGACCCAGTACTTC.

V gene TRBV6-1 combines with J gene TRBJ2-5, with D perhaps matching TRBD1 (5 bases). The V gene's germline CDR1 is MNHNS and CDR2 SASEGT. V lost 3 bases and J 5 bases, leaving 19 bases between the germline ends. The CDR3 consists of 16 residues. The chain's CDR3 is CASSDRVVVGRETQYF. The CDR3 nucleotides are TGTGCCAGCAGTGACAGGGTTGTCGTCGGGCGGGAGACCCAGTACTTC.

This rearrangement joins TRBV19 to TRBJ1-1, with TRBD1 identical over 8 bases. The CDR3 spans 17 residues. V trimming: 5 bases; J trimming: 3 bases; junction bases outside the gene matches: 14. CDR1 is LNHDA and CDR2 is SQIVND in the germline V gene (reference sequence). CDR3 DNA sequence: TGTGCCAGTAGTCCATATATCCCAGGGGGCGGTGACACTGAAGCTTTCTTT. This sequence encodes CASSPYIPGGGDTEAFF.

The chain is built from TRBV4-1 and TRBJ2-3; TRBD2 matches 8 bases. V lost 2 bases and J lost 2; bases outside the gene matches: 9. CDR3 size: 17 residues. Germline V lookup: CDR1 MGHRA, CDR2 YSYEKL. This chain's CDR3 is CASSQPRGGRDTDTQYF. The CDR3 DNA sequence: TGCGCCAGCAGCCAACCCCGGGGGGGACGGGACACAGATACGCAGTATTTT.

The rearrangement joins TRBV2 to TRBJ2-1; possibly TRBD2 for D (6 bases). Germline V gene sequence: CDR1 SNHLY, CDR2 FYNNEI. The CDR3 covers 17 residues. V dropped 6 bases and J dropped 0 bases, with 18 bases sitting between them. The CDR3 loop reads CASSPLLTSTSYNEQFF. The CDR3 DNA sequence: TGTGCCAGCAGCCCACTACTCACTAGCACCTCCTACAATGAGCAGTTCTTC. Full variable domain (rest looked up from reference TRBV2 and TRBJ2-1): EPEVTQTPSHQVTQMGQEVILRCVPISNHLYFYWYRQILGQKVEFLVSFYNNEISEKSEIFDDQFSVERPDGSNFTLKIRSTKLEDSAMYFCASSPLLTSTSYNEQFFGPGTRLTVL.

The chain links TRBV7-3 to TRBJ1-3, with TRBD1 as a possible D gene (5 bases). Per the germline V gene, CDR1 is SGHTA and CDR2 is FQGTGA. V was pared by 4 bases and J by 0 bases, with 13 bases between. CDR3 length equals 16 residues. In DNA, the CDR3 is TGTGCCAGCAGCTCTACAGTGGGACCCTCTGGAAACACCATATATTTT. Residues: CASSSTVGPSGNTIYF.

The genes are TRBV5-6 and TRBJ2-1; the D is unclear. Trimming removed 3 bases at V and 7 bases at J, with 20 bases between. Germline CDR1 reads SGHDT; CDR2 reads YYEEEE. The CDR3 runs to 16 residues. The DNA of the CDR3 is TGTGCCAGCAGCTGCTTAATCCAGTGGGGTCCTAATGAGCAGTTCTTC. Translating it yields CASSCLIQWGPNEQFF.

This clone was seen a single time. The chain combines TRBV5-1 with TRBJ1-1, with TRBD1 matching over 7 bases. CDR3 length: 16 amino acids. Germline V gene data show CDR1 as SGHRS and CDR2 as YFSETQ. Trimming took 2 bases from V and 6 from J; bases not matched to a gene: 13. The CDR3, as DNA: TGCGCCAGCAGCTTCTCACGACAGGGAAATGGCGCTGAAGCTTTCTTT. Encoded protein: CASSFSRQGNGAEAFF. Drawing the rest from reference TRBV5-1 and TRBJ1-1, the complete variable domain is KAGVTQTPRYLIKTRGQQVTLSCSPISGHRSVSWYQQTPGQGLQFLFEYFSETQRNKGNFPGRFSGRQFSNSRSEMNVSTLELGDSALYLCASSFSRQGNGAEAFFGQGTRLTVV.

This clone was recorded once. This chain joins TRBV28 and TRBJ2-7; a possible D gene is TRBD1 (6 bases). Germline CDR1 and CDR2: MDHEN and SYDVKM. V lost 6 bases and J 0 bases, leaving 12 bases between the germline ends. The CDR3 length is 14 residues. The CDR3 loop is CASRDQGPSYEQYF. The CDR3 DNA sequence: TGTGCCAGCAGGGACCAGGGGCCCTCCTACGAGCAGTACTTC.

This clone was counted once. This sequence joins TRBV9 and TRBJ2-7, with D possibly being TRBD1 or TRBD2 (6 bases each). CDR1 is SGDLS and CDR2 is YYNGEE in the germline V gene. Deletions cut 4 bases from V and 0 bases from J, with 11 bases between. The CDR3 runs to 14 residues. Here the CDR3 DNA reads TGTGCCAGCAGCCGTGAGGGGGGCTCCTACGAGCAGTACTTC. This sequence encodes CASSREGGSYEQYF.